The 32 T cell receptor beta chains presented below share a single source sample, sequenced in a study of blood T cell repertoires in COVID-19. Sequenced by immunoSEQ multiplex PCR; TCRdb stores in-frame clones only, minus some. Among approximately 160,000 clones listed, 85% to 95% were seen once. Source material: peripheral blood. The source of these receptors is a man aged 50-59 years with acute or convalescent COVID-19.

The chain is built from TRBV20-1 and TRBJ1-2, with D unclear. CDR3 length: 11 amino acids. In germline, CDR1 is DFQATT, CDR2 SNEGSKA (reference sequence). V gave up 6 bases and J gave up 8 bases, with 13 bases separating them. CDR3 coding DNA: TGCAGTGCCCGTGGTTTTAGCGGCTACACCTTC. Its protein product is CSARGFSGYTF.

This sequence joins TRBV6-5 and TRBJ1-5; TRBD1 might be the D (6 bases). V gave up 6 bases and J gave up 4 bases, with 10 bases separating them. Germline CDR1 reads MNHEY; CDR2 reads SVGAGI. CDR3 size: 13 residues. CDR3 DNA sequence: TGTGCCAGCAGAAAACAGGGAAATCAGCCCCAGCATTTT. Translated: CASRKQGNQPQHF.

J is TRBJ1-2 and V is TRBV2, with a tentative D call TRBD1 (6 bases). Germline V gene sequence: CDR1 SNHLY, CDR2 FYNNEI. The CDR3 spans 17 residues. V lost 6 bases and J lost 6, with 26 bases in between. Here the CDR3 DNA reads TGTGCCAGCAGACGCCATGGACAGAAGGTGGCAGAGAATGGCTACACCTTC. It is translated as CASRRHGQKVAENGYTF.

V gene TRBV6-5 combines with J gene TRBJ1-3; D perhaps matches TRBD1 (6 bases). This CDR3 region has 13 residues. CDR1 is MNHEY, CDR2 SVGAGI, per germline. V lost 8 bases to trimming and J lost 4 bases, with 12 bases between them. As DNA, the CDR3 is TGTGCCAGCGGTCAGGGGTACGGAAACACCATATATTTT. Translation: CASGQGYGNTIYF.

The chain links TRBV30 to TRBJ2-2; D is unclear. Trimming removed 0 bases from V and 9 bases from J, with 8 bases in between. The germline V gene encodes CDR1 GTSNPN and CDR2 SVGIG (reference sequence). CDR3 length equals 12 residues. The DNA for the CDR3 is TGTGCCTGGAGTGTTGGTTGGCGGGAGCTGTTTTTT. It encodes CAWSVGWRELFF.

The CDR3 sequence is CASSQKRRTGTQYF. CDR3 bases: TGTGCCAGCAGCCAAAAAAGGAGAACTGGGACCCAGTACTTC. This chain uses TRBV3-1 (or the pseudogene TRBV3-2) with TRBJ2-5; D is ambiguous. The CDR3 runs to 14 residues. V shed 2 bases and J shed 7 bases, with 14 bases lying between them. Looked up from germline, CDR1 is LGHDT and CDR2 is YNNKEL (reference sequence).

The CDR3 sequence is CASTRTGYGPQHF. The CDR3 region has the DNA TGTGCCAGCACCCGGACAGGGTATGGACCCCAGCATTTT. The genes are TRBV6-5 and TRBJ1-5, with 8 nucleotides matching TRBD1. The CDR3 runs to 13 residues. With V trimmed by 7 bases and J by 10 bases, 9 bases remained unmatched. Germline V lookup: CDR1 MNHEY, CDR2 SVGAGI.

This chain joins TRBV6-5 and TRBJ2-7; perhaps TRBD1 as D (5 bases). The CDR3 loop spans 12 amino acids. V shed 8 bases and J shed 3 bases, with 11 bases lying between them. CDR1 and CDR2 from the germline V gene are MNHEY and SVGAGI. In nucleotides, the CDR3 is TGTGCCAGCGGCGCAGGGATCTACGAGCAGTACTTC. This codes for CASGAGIYEQYF.

The V gene is TRBV7-6, the J gene TRBJ2-3; 8 positions agree with TRBD2. Per the germline V gene, CDR1 is SGHVS and CDR2 is FNYEAQ. The ends lost 2 bases at V and 4 bases at J; junction bases unmatched: 11. CDR3 length equals 17 residues. This CDR3 reads CASSLNGAGGAADTQYF. The CDR3 nucleotides read TGTGCCAGCAGCTTAAATGGCGCCGGGGGGGCCGCAGATACGCAGTATTTT.

This clone has a single count. CDR3 loop: CASSLLSGDQPQHF. In DNA form, the CDR3 reads TGTGCCAGCAGTTTATTGTCAGGGGATCAGCCCCAGCATTTT. V and J are TRBV27 and TRBJ1-5, with a tentative D call TRBD1 (6 bases). Between the trimmed V and J ends, which lost 1 base and 5 bases, there was a span of 9 bases. Germline CDR1 reads MNHEY; CDR2 reads SMNVEV (reference sequence). This CDR3 spans 14 amino acids.

The V call is TRBV3-1 (or the pseudogene TRBV3-2), the J call TRBJ2-3; TRBD1 matches at 8 bases. The J segment lost 5 bases and the V segment lost 0 bases, leaving 4 bases of the junction unmatched. There are 15 residues in the CDR3. The V gene's germline CDR1 is LGHDT and CDR2 YNNKEL (reference sequence). The CDR3 sequence: CASSQEGTGIDTQYF. CDR3 sequence (DNA): TGTGCCAGCAGCCAAGAAGGGACAGGCATAGATACGCAGTATTTT.

The chain uses TRBV2 and TRBJ1-2; D perhaps matches TRBD1 (5 bases). The germline CDR1 and CDR2 sequences are SNHLY and FYNNEI. With 7 bases removed from V and 7 bases from J, the gap between germline ends came to 16 bases. The CDR3 contains 13 residues. Here the CDR3 DNA reads TGTGCCAGCACCGAAGGGTCGGGGGGTGGCTACACCTTC. Translating gives CASTEGSGGGYTF.

The V gene is TRBV19, the J gene TRBJ1-1; no clear D. Germline V gives CDR1 LNHDA, CDR2 SQIVND (reference sequence). Trimming took 4 bases from V and 0 from J, leaving 18 bases between them. The CDR3 totals 17 residues. Here the CDR3 DNA reads TGTGCCAGTAGTACAAACTCCGGGTCCTCTCTGAACACTGAAGCTTTCTTT. It codes for CASSTNSGSSLNTEAFF. Looking up the rest from reference TRBV19 and TRBJ1-1 gives the full variable domain: DGGITQSPKYLFRKEGQNVTLSCEQNLNHDAMYWYRQDPGQGLRLIYYSQIVNDFQKGDIAEGYSVSREKKESFPLTVTSAQKNPTAFYLCASSTNSGSSLNTEAFFGQGTRLTVV.

This clone was observed a handful of times. The chain uses TRBV28 and TRBJ1-3, with no clear D. The germline V gene encodes CDR1 MDHEN and CDR2 SYDVKM. The CDR3 has 13 amino acids. Trimming removed 7 bases at V and 0 bases at J, with 7 bases between. CDR3 DNA sequence: TGTGCCAGCACCGACAACTCTGGAAACACCATATATTTT. Residues: CASTDNSGNTIYF.

The chain is built from TRBV20-1 and TRBJ1-1; 10 bases match TRBD1. The V and J ends lost 3 bases and 4 bases, in that order; junction bases with no gene match: 14. Germline CDR1 and CDR2: DFQATT and SNEGSKA (reference sequence). The length of the CDR3 is 17 residues. The CDR3 spells CSASFRGDRGRSTEAFF. CDR3 in DNA: TGCAGTGCTAGTTTTAGGGGGGACAGGGGACGGAGCACTGAAGCTTTCTTT.

This chain connects TRBV6-5 to TRBJ2-1, with 7 nucleotides matching TRBD1. Germline-derived CDR1 and CDR2 are MNHEY and SVGAGI. The V segment lost 5 bases and the J segment 16 bases; nucleotides outside the gene matches: 8. CDR3 length: 11 residues. Here the CDR3 reads CASSRQGTVFF. Written as DNA, the CDR3 is TGTGCCAGCAGTCGACAGGGTACCGTATTCTTC.

The chain recombines TRBV18 with TRBJ1-1, with D uncertain. The CDR3 loop spans 13 amino acids. The ends were cut back, 5 bases at V and 2 bases at J, with 9 bases in the middle. Germline loops: CDR1 KGHSH, CDR2 LQKENI. For the CDR3, the DNA is TGTGCCAGCTCATCGAGCCGAAACACTGAAGCTTTCTTT. This translates into CASSSSRNTEAFF.

The chain carries TRBV5-3 and TRBJ1-5; D is possibly TRBD1 (6 bases). TRBV5-3 is an open reading frame whose function is uncertain. CDR3 length: 12 amino acids. Deletions cut 8 bases from V and 7 bases from J, with 13 bases between. CDR3 DNA sequence: TGTGCCAGGGACAGCCCAGTCCAGCCCCAGCATTTT. This sequence encodes CARDSPVQPQHF.

This clone was seen once. The V call is TRBV7-6, the J call TRBJ1-2; 10 bases agree with TRBD1. Germline CDR1 SGHVS, CDR2 FNYEAQ. CDR3 size: 15 residues. The V gene end was trimmed by 5 bases and the J gene end by 7 bases; junction bases not matched to a gene: 10. CDR3 region: CASSATGGNLGGYTF. The CDR3 DNA sequence: TGTGCCAGCAGCGCGACAGGGGGCAATTTAGGTGGCTACACCTTC.

This clone was recorded only once. The rearrangement links TRBV28 to TRBJ1-1; D ambiguous. The CDR3 covers 14 residues. Germline V gene sequence: CDR1 MDHEN, CDR2 SYDVKM. V was cut by 2 bases and J by 0 bases, with 7 bases left in between. CDR3 protein: CASSLTEMNTEAFF. The CDR3 coding sequence is TGTGCCAGCAGTTTAACAGAGATGAACACTGAAGCTTTCTTT.

The V and J genes are TRBV6-5 and TRBJ1-3; the D gene is possibly TRBD1 (5 bases). This CDR3 has 14 residues. Trimming took 8 bases from V and 6 from J, leaving 17 bases between them. CDR1 MNHEY and CDR2 SVGAGI come from the germline V gene. In DNA form, the CDR3 reads TGTGCCAGCGGCGAACTGGGGCTTCAAAACACCATATATTTT. Translation gives CASGELGLQNTIYF.

This rearrangement joins TRBV18 to TRBJ1-4, with a tentative D call TRBD1 (5 bases). This CDR3 region has 13 residues. V lost 1 base and J 8 bases, leaving 8 bases between the germline ends. Per germline, CDR1 KGHSH and CDR2 LQKENI. CDR3 protein: CASSPLKGEKLFF. The CDR3 nucleotides are TGTGCCAGCTCACCACTGAAGGGGGAAAAACTGTTTTTT. The full variable domain, rest sourced from reference TRBV18 and TRBJ1-4, is NAGVMQNPRHLVRRRGQEARLRCSPMKGHSHVYWYRQLPEEGLKFMVYLQKENIIDESGMPKERFSAEFPKEGPSILRIQQVVRGDSAAYFCASSPLKGEKLFFGSGTQLSVL.

The rearrangement joins TRBV18 to TRBJ2-1; 14 nucleotides line up with TRBD2. In germline, CDR1 is KGHSH, CDR2 LQKENI. With V trimmed by 2 bases and J by 8 bases, 2 bases remained unmatched. The CDR3 contains 15 residues. Written as DNA, the CDR3 is TGTGCCAGCTCACCAAGGGGACTAGCGGGAGATGAGCAGTTCTTC. Translation: CASSPRGLAGDEQFF.

The rearrangement links TRBV29-1 to TRBJ1-2, with 8 bases that match TRBD1. The germline CDR1 and CDR2 sequences are SQVTM and ANQGSEA. V was clipped by 7 bases and J by 2 bases; unmatched bases: 3. The CDR3 contains 12 residues. CDR3 protein: CSAGTGNYGYTF. For the CDR3, the DNA is TGCAGCGCCGGGACAGGCAACTATGGCTACACCTTC.

This rearrangement joins TRBV13 to TRBJ2-5; perhaps TRBD1 as D (5 bases). The CDR3 has 15 residues. CDR1 is PRHDT, CDR2 FYEKMQ, per germline (reference sequence). V was cut by 1 base and J by 2 bases, with 11 bases left in between. The CDR3 here is CASSLDRQGQETQYF. The CDR3 DNA follows: TGTGCCAGCAGCTTAGATCGCCAGGGTCAAGAGACCCAGTACTTC.

The gene calls are TRBV18 and TRBJ1-2; TRBD1 matches 7 bases. Germline V gives CDR1 KGHSH, CDR2 LQKENI. The CDR3 runs to 13 residues. V shed 3 bases and J 6 bases; nucleotides not matched to a gene: 4. CDR3 coding DNA: TGTGCCAGCTCACCGACAGGGTTCAATGGCTACACCTTC. It encodes CASSPTGFNGYTF. Filled out from reference TRBV18 and TRBJ1-2, the complete variable domain reads NAGVMQNPRHLVRRRGQEARLRCSPMKGHSHVYWYRQLPEEGLKFMVYLQKENIIDESGMPKERFSAEFPKEGPSILRIQQVVRGDSAAYFCASSPTGFNGYTFGSGTRLTVV.

Written as DNA, the CDR3 is TGTGCCAGCAGCCCCCCGACGGGGGCCCAGTACTTC. Translation: CASSPPTGAQYF. J is TRBJ2-5 and V is TRBV7-8; D might be TRBD2 (6 bases). The germline V and J ends were trimmed by 5 bases and 9 bases, with 13 bases remaining between them. This CDR3 spans 12 amino acids. Germline-derived CDR1 and CDR2 are SGHVS and FQNEAQ.

The CDR3: CASSEGEGLARYEQFF. The CDR3 DNA follows: TGTGCCAGCAGCGAGGGGGAGGGACTAGCTAGGTATGAGCAGTTCTTC. The rearrangement links TRBV9 to TRBJ2-1, with 9 bases fitting TRBD2. This CDR3 spans 16 amino acids. Per the germline V gene, CDR1 is SGDLS and CDR2 is YYNGEE. The V gene end was trimmed by 3 bases and the J gene end by 8 bases; junction bases not matched to a gene: 12.

The chain recombines TRBV27 with TRBJ2-3, with D unclear. CDR3 length: 14 residues. V lost 3 bases to trimming and J lost 1 base, with 8 bases between them. From germline, CDR1 is MNHEY and CDR2 SMNVEV (reference sequence). CDR3 sequence: CASSFWPRTDTQYF. The CDR3 DNA follows: TGTGCCAGCAGTTTTTGGCCTCGCACAGATACGCAGTATTTT.

The chain couples TRBV19 to TRBJ2-3; 11 nucleotides match TRBD2. This CDR3 is 16 amino acids long. Germline-derived CDR1 and CDR2 are LNHDA and SQIVND (reference sequence). V trimming: 7 bases; J trimming: 1 base; junction bases outside the gene matches: 7. CDR3 sequence: CASTNLLAGGTDTQYF. The CDR3 region has the DNA TGTGCCAGTACCAATTTACTAGCGGGGGGCACAGATACGCAGTATTTT.

The V call is TRBV30, the J call TRBJ2-3, with 7 bases matching TRBD2. Germline loops: CDR1 GTSNPN, CDR2 SVGIG (reference sequence). The CDR3 covers 14 residues. J lost 2 bases, V lost 2 bases, and 4 bases had no gene match. The CDR3 sequence is CAWSFSGVTDTQYF. For the CDR3, the DNA is TGTGCCTGGAGTTTCAGCGGGGTCACAGATACGCAGTATTTT.

V is TRBV9 and J is TRBJ1-1; 7 bases fit TRBD1. V gave up 0 bases and J gave up 1 base; unmatched junction bases: 3. CDR3 length: 15 residues. Germline V lookup: CDR1 SGDLS, CDR2 YYNGEE. CDR3 nucleotide sequence: TGTGCCAGCAGCGTAGGGGGGACAGCGAACACTGAAGCTTTCTTT. Translation: CASSVGGTANTEAFF. Looking up the rest from reference TRBV9 and TRBJ1-1 gives the full variable domain: DSGVTQTPKHLITATGQRVTLRCSPRSGDLSVYWYQQSLDQGLQFLIQYYNGEERAKGNILERFSAQQFPDLHSELNLSSLELGDSALYFCASSVGGTANTEAFFGQGTRLTVV.